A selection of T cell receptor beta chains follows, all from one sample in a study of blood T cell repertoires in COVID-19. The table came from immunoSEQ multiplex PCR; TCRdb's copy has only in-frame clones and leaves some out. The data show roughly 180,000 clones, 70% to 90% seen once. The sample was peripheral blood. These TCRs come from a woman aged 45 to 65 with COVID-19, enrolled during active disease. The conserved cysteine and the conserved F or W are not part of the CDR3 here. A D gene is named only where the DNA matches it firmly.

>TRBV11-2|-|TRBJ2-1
ASSLELVISYNEQF
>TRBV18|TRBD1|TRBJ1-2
ASSQGQGNYGYT
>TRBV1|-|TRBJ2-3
TSSQDPRASGATDTQY
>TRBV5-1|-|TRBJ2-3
ASSLVGTHTDTQY
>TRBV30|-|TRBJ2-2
AWRNRAENTGELF
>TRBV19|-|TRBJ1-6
ASSIGQAYSPLH
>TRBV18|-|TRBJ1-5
ASSTGSSNQPQH
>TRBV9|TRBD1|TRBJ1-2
ASSPGTGNGYT
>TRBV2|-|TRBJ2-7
ASSEAADRGEQY
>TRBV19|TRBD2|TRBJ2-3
ASSSGGASTDTQY
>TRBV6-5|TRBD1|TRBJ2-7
ASRETGPPYEQY
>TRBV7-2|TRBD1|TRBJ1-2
ASSETGGSYGYT
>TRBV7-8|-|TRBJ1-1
ASSKSGGPNTEAF
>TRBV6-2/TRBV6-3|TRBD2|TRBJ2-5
ASSYGGLAGQETQY
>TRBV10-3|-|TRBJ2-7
AISPRGGEGQY
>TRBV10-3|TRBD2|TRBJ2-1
AISETSGSNEQF
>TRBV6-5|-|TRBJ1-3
ASSYGEVGNTIY
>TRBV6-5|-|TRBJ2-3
ASSSRTDTQY
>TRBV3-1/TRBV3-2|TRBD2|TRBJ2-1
ASSQTSGALREQF
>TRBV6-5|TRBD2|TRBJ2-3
ASSYSPAGGTDTQY
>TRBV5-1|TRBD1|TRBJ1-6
ASSLTGTGNYNSPLH
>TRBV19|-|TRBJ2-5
ASSIWGAETQY
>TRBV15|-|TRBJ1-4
ATSRELTYSSEKLF
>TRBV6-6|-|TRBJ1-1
ASSSRGNTEAF
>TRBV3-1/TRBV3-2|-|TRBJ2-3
ASSPAGASTDTQY
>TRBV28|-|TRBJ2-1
ASTPSAGGFFEQF
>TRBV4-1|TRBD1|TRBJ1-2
ASSQERQGSNYGYT
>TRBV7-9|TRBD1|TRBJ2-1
ASTLDRGLSYNEQF
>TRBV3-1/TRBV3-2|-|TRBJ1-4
ASSLQGTGEKLF
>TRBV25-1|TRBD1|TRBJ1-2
ASGYPTGVGYT
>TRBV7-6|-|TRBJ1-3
ASSHGQFSGNTIY
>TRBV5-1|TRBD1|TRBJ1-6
ASSLLGQGHNSPLH
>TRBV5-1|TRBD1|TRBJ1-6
ASSTGTGGLNNSPLH
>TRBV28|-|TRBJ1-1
ASSLLGGEAF
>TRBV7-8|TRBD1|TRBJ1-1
ASSPQTGRPEAF
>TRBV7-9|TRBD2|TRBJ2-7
ASSTGGGGVSYEQY
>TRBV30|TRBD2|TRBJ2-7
AWGGGGEQY
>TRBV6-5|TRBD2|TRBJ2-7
ASRDVASGSYEQY
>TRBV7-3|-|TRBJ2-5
ASSLYGGGETQY
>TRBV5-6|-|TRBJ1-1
ASSFTTGNTEAF
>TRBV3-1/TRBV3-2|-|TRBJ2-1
ASSQMEGSYNEQF
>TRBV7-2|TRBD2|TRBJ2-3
ASSPLGLAETDTQY
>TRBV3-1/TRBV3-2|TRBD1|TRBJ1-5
ASSLTGADQPQH
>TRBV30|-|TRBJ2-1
AWTSAGPGEQF
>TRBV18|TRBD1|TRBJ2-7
ASSPPGQGAYEQY